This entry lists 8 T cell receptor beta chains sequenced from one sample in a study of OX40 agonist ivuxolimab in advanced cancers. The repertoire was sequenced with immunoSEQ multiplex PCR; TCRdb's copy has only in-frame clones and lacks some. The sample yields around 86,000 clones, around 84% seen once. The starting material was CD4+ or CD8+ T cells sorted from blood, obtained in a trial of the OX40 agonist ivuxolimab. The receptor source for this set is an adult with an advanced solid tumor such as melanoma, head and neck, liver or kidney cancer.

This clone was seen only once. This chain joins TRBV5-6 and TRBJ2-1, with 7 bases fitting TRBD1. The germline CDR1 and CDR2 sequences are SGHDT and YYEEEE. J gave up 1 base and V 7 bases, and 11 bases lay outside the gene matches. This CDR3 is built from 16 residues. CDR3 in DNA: TGTGCCAGCTCGGATGAGGGGGCAAGGTCCTACAATGAGCAGTTCTTC. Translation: CASSDEGARSYNEQFF.

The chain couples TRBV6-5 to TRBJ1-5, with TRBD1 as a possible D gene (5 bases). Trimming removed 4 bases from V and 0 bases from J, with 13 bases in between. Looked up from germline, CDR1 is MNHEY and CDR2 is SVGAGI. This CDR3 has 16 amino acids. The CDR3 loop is CASSSLRDGSNQPQHF. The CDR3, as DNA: TGTGCCAGCAGTTCGCTCCGGGACGGTAGCAATCAGCCCCAGCATTTT.

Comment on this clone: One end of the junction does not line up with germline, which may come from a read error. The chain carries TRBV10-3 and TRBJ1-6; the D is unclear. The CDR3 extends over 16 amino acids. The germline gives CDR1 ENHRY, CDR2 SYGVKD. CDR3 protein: CAISESSGSNNSPLHF. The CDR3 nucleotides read TGTGCCATCAGTGAGTCGTCTGGCTCCAATAATTCACCCCTCCACTTT.

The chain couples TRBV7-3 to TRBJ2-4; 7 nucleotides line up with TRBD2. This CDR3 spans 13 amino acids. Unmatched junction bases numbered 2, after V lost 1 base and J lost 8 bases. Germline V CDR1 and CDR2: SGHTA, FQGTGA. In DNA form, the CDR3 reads TGTGCCAGCAGCTTAAGGGGAGGGGACATTCAGTACTTC. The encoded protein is CASSLRGGDIQYF.

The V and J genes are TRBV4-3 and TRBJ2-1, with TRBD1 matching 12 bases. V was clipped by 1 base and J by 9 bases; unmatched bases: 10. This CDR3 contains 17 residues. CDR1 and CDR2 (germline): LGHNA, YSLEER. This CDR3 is CASSQVWGQGARGEQFF. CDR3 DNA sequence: TGCGCCAGCAGCCAAGTTTGGGGACAGGGGGCTCGGGGTGAGCAGTTCTTC.

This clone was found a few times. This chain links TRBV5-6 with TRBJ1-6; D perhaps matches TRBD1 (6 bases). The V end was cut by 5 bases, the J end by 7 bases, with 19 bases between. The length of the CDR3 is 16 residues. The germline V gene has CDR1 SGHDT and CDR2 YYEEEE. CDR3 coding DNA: TGTGCCAGCAGTCGGGGGGCAGGACTTGGGAATTCACCCCTCCACTTT. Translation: CASSRGAGLGNSPLHF. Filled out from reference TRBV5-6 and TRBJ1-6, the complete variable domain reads DAGVTQSPTHLIKTRGQQVTLRCSPKSGHDTVSWYQQALGQGPQFIFQYYEEEERQRGNFPDRFSGHQFPNYSSELNVNALLLGDSALYLCASSRGAGLGNSPLHFGNGTRLTVT.

The CDR3 DNA sequence: TGTGCCACCCCGGGACAGAATAGCAATCAGCCCCAGCATTTT. Protein product: CATPGQNSNQPQHF. This chain joins TRBV28 and TRBJ1-5; 7 positions agree with TRBD1. This CDR3 region has 14 residues. Unmatched junction bases numbered 6, after V lost 10 bases and J lost 0 bases. CDR1 is MDHEN, CDR2 SYDVKM, per germline.

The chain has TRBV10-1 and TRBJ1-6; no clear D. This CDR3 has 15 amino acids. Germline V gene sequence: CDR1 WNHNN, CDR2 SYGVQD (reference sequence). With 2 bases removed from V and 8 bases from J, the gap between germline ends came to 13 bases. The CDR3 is CASSEDGSPDSPLHF. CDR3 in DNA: TGCGCCAGCAGTGAGGACGGGTCTCCGGATTCACCCCTCCACTTT.